This T cell receptor (beta chain) was retrieved from a study of blood T cells in healthy people across ages. This clonotype occurred a few times. Its antigen remains unidentified. Approximately 9 milliliters of peripheral blood were drawn from each donor into EDTA-treated tubes. The use of a sample-barcoded 5' primer and a J-beta primer mix characterized a second PCR of roughly 6 to 11 cycles. The study obtained at least 2.5 million CDR3-containing paired-end reads from every sample. TCRdb analysed the 5' RACE reads with MiXCR anew, one entry per CDR3 protein. This table holds around 650,000 distinct CDR3 sequences, 35% to 50% found once. The study, taken as a whole, reports: The lack of PBMC sorting stopped any conclusive naive versus antigen-experienced comparison. Whereas aged donors had fewer naive CD4+ cells, long-lived donors had more of them and higher diversity.

The ends were cut back, 4 bases at V and 5 bases at J, with 17 bases in the middle. The CDR3 is 14 amino acids. Germline-derived CDR1 and CDR2 are DFQATT and SNEGSKA (reference sequence). Specimen: blood. The receptor was derived from a man at least 80 years old in good health. The chain has TRBV20-1 and TRBJ2-5, with D hard to call. DNA for the CDR3: TGCAGTGCTATCCCCCTTAGTGTGTATGAGACCCAGTACTTC. Protein product: CSAIPLSVYETQYF.